These 22 T cell receptor beta chains were sequenced from one sample in a study of shared clonotypes between healthy human individuals. TCRdb's table, derived via immunoSEQ multiplex PCR, lists solely in-frame clones and lacks some. Counted here are 2 million to 2.5 million clones, just over 90% occurring once; the ten biggest clones make up more than 1.5%. Naive CD8 cells, CD45RO-negative and positively selected for CCR7, excluded terminally differentiated effector memory CD45RA+ cells. Sequences were obtained from naive CD8+ T cells from PBMCs. Receptors originate from a man aged 18-30 years in good health. Some clones in this sample may be carry-over from other donors' samples.

The chain has TRBV7-9 and TRBJ2-7; D not resolved. This CDR3 contains 12 residues. With 6 bases removed from V and 5 bases from J, the gap between germline ends came to 11 bases. The germline CDR1 and CDR2 sequences are SEHNR and FQNEAQ (reference sequence). The CDR3 here is CASSFLTDEQYF. CDR3 bases: TGTGCCAGCAGTTTCCTGACCGACGAGCAGTACTTC.

The chain employs TRBV7-9 and TRBJ1-3, with no clear D. This CDR3 comprises 16 residues. CDR1 is SEHNR, CDR2 FQNEAQ, per germline (reference sequence). Trimming stripped 4 bases from V and 0 bases from J, with 13 bases between. CDR3 sequence (DNA): TGTGCCAGCAGCTGGGCCAGTCCGAGCTCTGGAAACACCATATATTTT. Amino acids: CASSWASPSSGNTIYF. The variable domain in full, with the rest retrieved from reference TRBV7-9 and TRBJ1-3, is DTGVSQNPRHKITKRGQNVTFRCDPISEHNRLYWYRQTLGQGPEFLTYFQNEAQLEKSRLLSDRFSAERPKGSFSTLEIQRTEQGDSAMYLCASSWASPSSGNTIYFGEGSWLTVV.

This chain joins TRBV9 and TRBJ2-2; D is uncertain. Trimming took off 3 bases at V and 3 bases at J, with 6 bases between the two ends. Germline V gene data show CDR1 as SGDLS and CDR2 as YYNGEE. The CDR3 spans 13 residues. The CDR3 region is CASSAFYTGELFF. For the CDR3, the DNA is TGTGCCAGCAGCGCTTTCTACACCGGGGAGCTGTTTTTT.

V and J are TRBV7-3 and TRBJ2-1; 8 bases map to TRBD2. With 5 bases clipped from V and 4 bases from J, the junction kept 16 bases outside the gene matches. Germline V CDR1 and CDR2: SGHTA, FQGTGA. The CDR3 is 18 residues long. The CDR3 coding sequence is TGTGCCAGCAGCCCAAGACTAGCGTCCCCACTTGCGTACAATGAGCAGTTCTTC. Protein sequence: CASSPRLASPLAYNEQFF.

J is TRBJ2-1 and V is TRBV27; 10 nucleotides align to TRBD2. The V gene's germline CDR1 is MNHEY and CDR2 SMNVEV (reference sequence). V trimming: 0 bases; J trimming: 6 bases; junction bases outside the gene matches: 5. This CDR3 is 16 amino acids long. This chain's CDR3 is CASSLSLAGVFNEQFF. In nucleotides, the CDR3 is TGTGCCAGCAGTTTATCGCTAGCGGGAGTCTTCAATGAGCAGTTCTTC.

Of note for this clone: This sample also contains other DNA sequences that code for the same CDR3. The rearrangement uses TRBV28 and TRBJ1-2; D remains unclear. V was cut by 6 bases and J by 2 bases, with 10 bases left in between. The CDR3 contains 13 residues. Germline CDR1 reads MDHEN; CDR2 reads SYDVKM. In DNA form, the CDR3 reads TGTGCCAGCAGGCCGACTGGGAACTATGGCTACACCTTC. It yields the protein CASRPTGNYGYTF.

The rearrangement links TRBV29-1 to TRBJ1-1; no definite D call. The ends were cut back, 2 bases at V and 6 bases at J, with 13 bases in the middle. Looked up from germline, CDR1 is SQVTM and CDR2 is ANQGSEA. This CDR3 spans 13 amino acids. In nucleotides, the CDR3 is TGCAGCGTTGAATCTCAAGGGAGGTCTGAAGCTTTCTTT. Translated, it gives CSVESQGRSEAFF.

This clone was picked up one time. This sequence joins TRBV9 and TRBJ2-1; 7 nucleotides line up with TRBD2. CDR1 and CDR2 from the germline V gene are SGDLS and YYNGEE. The CDR3 length is 16 residues. The J segment lost 8 bases and the V segment lost 3 bases, leaving 14 bases of the junction unmatched. The CDR3 nucleotides read TGTGCCAGCAGCGCCGCCGGACTAGAGAAGTTGCATGAGCAGTTCTTC. This gives the protein CASSAAGLEKLHEQFF.

The DNA of the CDR3 is TGTGCCAGTAGCGACAGCGGTGGAGGGGACGAGCAGTACTTC. This sequence encodes CASSDSGGGDEQYF. This sequence joins TRBV19 and TRBJ2-7; TRBD2 is a possible D gene (6 bases). Germline lookup yields CDR1 LNHDA and CDR2 SQIVND (reference sequence). V lost 6 bases and J lost 5, with 17 bases in between. The CDR3 loop spans 14 amino acids. Full variable domain (outside the CDR3, taken from reference TRBV19 and TRBJ2-7): DGGITQSPKYLFRKEGQNVTLSCEQNLNHDAMYWYRQDPGQGLRLIYYSQIVNDFQKGDIAEGYSVSREKKESFPLTVTSAQKNPTAFYLCASSDSGGGDEQYFGPGTRLTVT.

The chain recombines TRBV7-9 with TRBJ1-4; D is ambiguous. The CDR3 loop spans 14 amino acids. Germline-derived CDR1 and CDR2 are SEHNR and FQNEAQ (reference sequence). Trimming removed 3 bases from V and 5 bases from J, with 10 bases in between. The DNA of the CDR3 is TGTGCCAGCAGCTTTCCGCGGATGAATGAAAAACTGTTTTTT. Translating gives CASSFPRMNEKLFF.

The gene calls are TRBV7-2 and TRBJ2-7; 14 bases line up with TRBD2. The CDR3 has 15 residues. Germline V gives CDR1 SGHTA, CDR2 FQGNSA. J gave up 6 bases and V 5 bases, and 6 bases lay outside the gene matches. CDR3 residues: CASSAGLAGVFEQYF. The CDR3 bases are TGTGCCAGCAGCGCGGGACTAGCGGGAGTTTTCGAGCAGTACTTC.

This chain joins TRBV30 and TRBJ2-6, with a weak D call TRBD2 (6 bases). Germline V gene lookup returns CDR1 GTSNPN and CDR2 SVGIG (reference sequence). The CDR3 covers 14 residues. Trimming took off 5 bases at V and 2 bases at J, with 10 bases between the two ends. CDR3 residues: CAWGPGAGANVLTF. Written as DNA, the CDR3 is TGTGCCTGGGGCCCGGGGGCTGGGGCCAACGTCCTGACTTTC.

About this clone itself: Additional DNA sequences in this sample encode the identical CDR3. The CDR3 region is CASSYSGGSGNTIYF. The CDR3 DNA sequence: TGTGCCAGCAGTTACTCGGGGGGCTCTGGAAACACCATATATTTT. The chain recombines TRBV6-5 with TRBJ1-3; D might be TRBD1 (5 bases). The CDR3 is made up of 15 amino acids. V lost 0 bases and J lost 0, with 6 bases in between. Germline values: CDR1 MNHEY, CDR2 SVGAGI.

The chain has TRBV10-3 and TRBJ2-5; D may be TRBD1 or TRBD2 (6 bases each). Germline CDR1 ENHRY, CDR2 SYGVKD. V lost 2 bases to trimming and J lost 4 bases, with 14 bases between them. CDR3 length: 15 residues. CDR3 region: CAISEPGAPPETQYF. The CDR3, as DNA: TGTGCCATCAGTGAGCCGGGGGCCCCGCCAGAGACCCAGTACTTC.

V and J are TRBV30 and TRBJ2-1; 8 bases agree with TRBD2. The junction had 16 bases not matched to a gene; V was cut back by 4 bases and J by 8 bases. This CDR3 contains 16 residues. CDR1 and CDR2 from the germline V gene are GTSNPN and SVGIG (reference sequence). This chain's CDR3 is CAWTLGGLAGWHEQFF. The CDR3 region has the DNA TGTGCCTGGACCCTGGGGGGTCTAGCGGGCTGGCATGAGCAGTTCTTC.

This chain joins TRBV5-6 and TRBJ2-7, with TRBD2 matching 14 bases. The trim removed 4 bases at V and 4 bases at J, leaving 13 bases unmatched. The germline V gene has CDR1 SGHDT and CDR2 YYEEEE. The CDR3 length is 18 residues. The CDR3 reads CASSPGGTSGSGVYEQYF. The DNA of the CDR3 is TGTGCCAGCAGCCCCGGGGGGACTAGCGGGAGTGGGGTGTACGAGCAGTACTTC. Together with reference TRBV5-6 and TRBJ2-7, the CDR3 gives the full variable domain: DAGVTQSPTHLIKTRGQQVTLRCSPKSGHDTVSWYQQALGQGPQFIFQYYEEEERQRGNFPDRFSGHQFPNYSSELNVNALLLGDSALYLCASSPGGTSGSGVYEQYFGPGTRLTVT.

The rearrangement uses TRBV19 and TRBJ2-1; maybe TRBD1 (6 bases). V lost 3 bases and J 4 bases, leaving 13 bases between the germline ends. The CDR3 has 15 amino acids. CDR1 is LNHDA, CDR2 SQIVND, per germline (reference sequence). This CDR3 reads CASSIYTGLYNEQFF. The CDR3 DNA reads as TGTGCCAGTAGTATTTACACAGGGTTATACAATGAGCAGTTCTTC.

The chain employs TRBV4-1 and TRBJ1-5; D is unresolved. This CDR3 region has 16 residues. Deletions cut 0 bases from V and 1 base from J, with 10 bases between. The germline V gene has CDR1 MGHRA and CDR2 YSYEKL. CDR3 sequence (DNA): TGCGCCAGCAGCCAAGATAACCCGACGAGCAATCAGCCCCAGCATTTT. Residues: CASSQDNPTSNQPQHF.

This clone was found once. Within the sample, other DNA sequences also encode this same CDR3. The chain joins TRBV27 to TRBJ1-1; D might be TRBD1 (5 bases). Germline V gene lookup returns CDR1 MNHEY and CDR2 SMNVEV (reference sequence). V lost 3 bases and J 1 base, leaving 9 bases between the germline ends. The CDR3 is 14 amino acids. CDR3 residues: CASSLGGSNTEAFF. The CDR3 bases are TGTGCCAGCAGTTTGGGGGGATCGAACACTGAAGCTTTCTTT.

The V and J genes are TRBV2 and TRBJ1-1; a weak D match, TRBD1 (5 bases). CDR1 SNHLY and CDR2 FYNNEI come from the germline V gene. CDR3 length equals 14 residues. Between the trimmed V and J ends, which lost 5 bases and 4 bases, there was a span of 14 bases. CDR3 bases: TGTGCCAGCAGTTGGTCGGGGGAAGGCACTGAAGCTTTCTTT. As protein: CASSWSGEGTEAFF.

The V and J genes are TRBV10-2 and TRBJ2-1; no definite D call. The CDR3 is made up of 13 amino acids. Trimming pared 3 bases from V and 4 bases from J, leaving 7 bases between. Germline V lookup: CDR1 WSHSY, CDR2 SAAADI. The CDR3 nucleotides read TGCGCCAGCAGTGATGGGCAGTACAATGAGCAGTTCTTC. Its translation is CASSDGQYNEQFF.

The rearrangement links TRBV27 to TRBJ1-2; no firm D call. The CDR3 runs 15 residues. V was pared by 5 bases and J by 10 bases, with 23 bases between. Germline loops: CDR1 MNHEY, CDR2 SMNVEV (reference sequence). CDR3 sequence: CASSHLSTLEGPYTF. CDR3 sequence (DNA): TGTGCCAGCAGTCATCTCTCGACCTTGGAGGGTCCCTACACCTTC.